Listed here are 22 T cell receptor beta chains from one sample, sequenced in a study of blood T cell repertoires in COVID-19. Generated by immunoSEQ multiplex PCR, the TCRdb table keeps only in-frame clones and is missing some. This sample carries about 200,000 clones, just under 90% of them seen once, and the ten largest clones take roughly 6.2%. Sequencing used peripheral blood. The receptors stem from a man in his sixties who had recovered from COVID-19.

The chain carries TRBV7-2 and TRBJ2-1; TRBD1 might be the D (5 bases). The CDR3 consists of 14 residues. V was pared by 6 bases and J by 5 bases, with 14 bases between. CDR1 is SGHTA and CDR2 is FQGNSA in the germline V gene. In nucleotides, the CDR3 is TGTGCCAGCAGGCTAGGGGCTCAAAACAATGAGCAGTTCTTC. It codes for CASRLGAQNNEQFF.

The V call is TRBV18, the J call TRBJ2-4; 12 nucleotides align to TRBD1. The CDR3 loop spans 14 amino acids. CDR1 and CDR2 from the germline V gene are KGHSH and LQKENI. Trimming at V came to 3 bases and at J to 8 bases, leaving 2 bases not matched to a gene. CDR3 DNA sequence: TGTGCCAGCTCACCGGGACAGGGGGCTGACATTCAGTACTTC. Protein product: CASSPGQGADIQYF.

This chain uses TRBV5-4 with TRBJ1-3; 7 bases align to TRBD1. The germline gives CDR1 SGHNT, CDR2 YYREEE (reference sequence). The ends lost 4 bases at V and 8 bases at J; junction bases unmatched: 15. The CDR3 loop spans 16 amino acids. The DNA for the CDR3 is TGTGCCAGCAGCCGGGCGGGTACCGGGACAGCCCACACCATATATTTT. Protein product: CASSRAGTGTAHTIYF.

The V and J genes are TRBV28 and TRBJ2-6; D may be TRBD2 (7 bases). The CDR3 extends over 15 amino acids. V lost 5 bases and J lost 4, with 12 bases in between. Germline assignment: CDR1 MDHEN and CDR2 SYDVKM. CDR3 residues: CASSMGGTGANVLTF. The CDR3 bases are TGTGCCAGCAGTATGGGGGGGACAGGGGCCAACGTCCTGACTTTC.

This clone was counted once. This chain joins TRBV15 and TRBJ1-1; TRBD1 aligns across 8 bases. V lost 1 base, J lost 1 base, and 2 bases stayed unmatched. Germline V lookup: CDR1 LNHNV, CDR2 YYDKDF (reference sequence). This CDR3 has 15 amino acids. The CDR3 DNA is TGTGCCACCAGCAGAGGAGACAGGGGGAACACTGAAGCTTTCTTT. Translating it yields CATSRGDRGNTEAFF.

This clone was seen more than once but under ten times. The CDR3 reads CASSLSGTGGGYTF. DNA of the CDR3: TGCGCCAGCAGCTTGTCCGGGACAGGGGGTGGCTACACCTTC. The rearrangement joins TRBV5-1 to TRBJ1-2, with 11 bases that match TRBD1. This CDR3 has 14 amino acids. The trim removed 1 base at V and 7 bases at J, leaving 3 bases unmatched. Germline loops: CDR1 SGHRS, CDR2 YFSETQ.

This clone was picked up one time. V is TRBV19 and J is TRBJ2-2; perhaps TRBD2 as D (5 bases). The CDR3 runs to 15 residues. The germline V gene encodes CDR1 LNHDA and CDR2 SQIVND (reference sequence). Deletions cut 3 bases from V and 6 bases from J, with 14 bases between. For the CDR3, the DNA is TGTGCCAGTAGTATTGGAGGTAGCTTAGCCGGGGAGCTGTTTTTT. It specifies CASSIGGSLAGELFF.

This clone showed up just a few times. This chain uses TRBV4-3 with TRBJ2-1, with TRBD2 as a possible D gene (6 bases). There are 15 residues in the CDR3. Germline lookup yields CDR1 LGHNA and CDR2 YSLEER. The V end was cut by 1 base, the J end by 6 bases, with 13 bases between. The chain's CDR3 is CASSQGRRESNEQFF. CDR3 in DNA: TGCGCCAGCAGCCAAGGCCGCCGGGAGAGCAATGAGCAGTTCTTC.

V is TRBV6-5 and J is TRBJ1-6, with 8 bases aligning to TRBD1. This CDR3 region has 15 residues. Germline CDR1 and CDR2: MNHEY and SVGAGI. V dropped 5 bases and J dropped 11; count of bases not matched to a gene: 11. In nucleotides, the CDR3 is TGTGCCAGCAGTATACGGACAGGGAGTTCGGCACCCCTCCACTTT. Translation gives CASSIRTGSSAPLHF.

The chain links TRBV6-6 to TRBJ1-4; the D gene is possibly TRBD1 (5 bases). Trimming removed 6 bases from V and 16 bases from J, with 18 bases in between. The CDR3 is 12 residues long. Per germline, CDR1 MNHNY and CDR2 SVGAGI (reference sequence). Here the CDR3 DNA reads TGTGCCAGCAGGGGCCCAGGGTCAACTCAGTTTTTT. Encoded protein: CASRGPGSTQFF.

The chain links TRBV27 to TRBJ1-2, with 7 bases lining up with TRBD1. This CDR3 is 15 amino acids long. V shed 5 bases, J shed 8 bases, and the junction held 14 bases outside the gene matches. The germline CDR1 and CDR2 sequences are MNHEY and SMNVEV (reference sequence). The CDR3 sequence: CASSPAGGSSWGYTF. DNA of the CDR3: TGTGCCAGCAGTCCGGCAGGGGGGAGTTCCTGGGGCTACACCTTC.

V usage is TRBV11-1 and J usage is TRBJ2-3; 7 nucleotides match TRBD1. The J segment lost 8 bases and the V segment lost 5 bases, leaving 7 bases of the junction unmatched. Per the germline V gene, CDR1 is SGHAT and CDR2 is FQDESV (reference sequence). The CDR3 loop spans 13 amino acids. CDR3 amino acids: CASSPRTGTTQYF. The CDR3 DNA follows: TGTGCCAGCAGCCCCCGGACAGGAACTACGCAGTATTTT.

J is TRBJ2-1 and V is TRBV5-1, with D possibly TRBD2 on 6 matching bases. V was shortened by 0 bases and J by 8 bases, with 15 bases between the two germline ends. Looked up from germline, CDR1 is SGHRS and CDR2 is YFSETQ. The CDR3 extends over 15 amino acids. The DNA for the CDR3 is TGCGCCAGCAGCTTGGCCGGGGGTAGGGGAGATGAGCAGTTCTTC. Translating gives CASSLAGGRGDEQFF.

J is TRBJ1-4 and V is TRBV7-8, with D unclear. Germline V gives CDR1 SGHVS, CDR2 FQNEAQ. V was clipped by 5 bases and J by 6 bases, with 13 bases between them. This CDR3 has 14 residues. As DNA, the CDR3 is TGTGCCAGCAGCACCCGGTCACAGTATGAAAAACTGTTTTTT. Translating gives CASSTRSQYEKLFF.

This chain connects TRBV19 to TRBJ2-7; 10 nucleotides align to TRBD1. Germline V CDR1 and CDR2: LNHDA, SQIVND (reference sequence). This CDR3 comprises 16 residues. The trim removed 5 bases at V and 5 bases at J, leaving 12 bases unmatched. Here the CDR3 DNA reads TGTGCCAGTAGTTTCTCCAGGGGACAGGGGCGCCACGAGCAGTACTTC. This sequence encodes CASSFSRGQGRHEQYF.

The chain has TRBV2 and TRBJ2-3, with TRBD2 matching 9 bases. The J segment lost 2 bases and the V segment lost 9 bases, leaving 6 bases of the junction unmatched. Germline loops: CDR1 SNHLY, CDR2 FYNNEI. The CDR3 has 14 residues. The CDR3 region has the DNA TGTGCCAGTTTAGCGGGGGCGCACACAGATACGCAGTATTTT. It specifies CASLAGAHTDTQYF. Complete variable domain (other parts from reference TRBV2 and TRBJ2-3): EPEVTQTPSHQVTQMGQEVILRCVPISNHLYFYWYRQILGQKVEFLVSFYNNEISEKSEIFDDQFSVERPDGSNFTLKIRSTKLEDSAMYFCASLAGAHTDTQYFGPGTRLTVL.

The chain joins TRBV7-2 to TRBJ2-7; 7 bases line up with TRBD2. Germline CDR1 is SGHTA and CDR2 is FQGNSA. This CDR3 has 14 amino acids. After removal of 2 bases from V and 2 bases from J, the junction contained 3 bases not matched to a gene. The CDR3 DNA follows: TGTGCCAGCAGCTTAAAAGCGGGACCCTACGAGCAGTACTTC. It translates to CASSLKAGPYEQYF.

This clone was seen just once. The CDR3 is CASSAAVQGAGYEQYF. The DNA for the CDR3 is TGTGCCAGCAGCGCAGCAGTACAGGGGGCTGGCTACGAGCAGTACTTC. The chain joins TRBV9 to TRBJ2-7; the match to TRBD1 covers 9 bases. Germline CDR1 reads SGDLS; CDR2 reads YYNGEE. V was pared by 3 bases and J by 3 bases, with 10 bases of the junction left unmatched. CDR3 size: 16 residues.

The chain combines TRBV4-3 with TRBJ2-3, with 8 bases matching TRBD2. V shed 2 bases, J shed 5 bases, and the junction held 15 bases outside the gene matches. There are 18 residues in the CDR3. CDR1 and CDR2 (germline): LGHNA, YSLEER. The CDR3 DNA is TGCGCCAGCAGCCAACGGGGGCCTAGCGGGTCCCAAATAGATACGCAGTATTTT. It is translated as CASSQRGPSGSQIDTQYF.

The rearrangement links TRBV6-2 or TRBV6-3 to TRBJ2-7, with unresolved D. The CDR3 is made up of 16 amino acids. Germline V gene sequence: CDR1 MNHEY, CDR2 SVGEGT. Trimming took off 5 bases at V and 0 bases at J, with 17 bases between the two ends. CDR3 bases: TGTGCCAGCAGTGGGTCCAGGCTCCTTAGCTCCTACGAGCAGTACTTC. It specifies CASSGSRLLSSYEQYF.

This chain uses TRBV6-5 with TRBJ2-3, with unresolved D. This CDR3 contains 13 residues. With 4 bases removed from V and 8 bases from J, the gap between germline ends came to 13 bases. Germline CDR1 and CDR2: MNHEY and SVGAGI. The CDR3 spells CASSSPGSATQYF. The CDR3 DNA reads as TGTGCCAGCAGTTCCCCCGGGTCGGCTACGCAGTATTTT.

This sequence joins TRBV9 and TRBJ2-2; D remains unclear. The length of the CDR3 is 15 residues. The germline CDR1 and CDR2 sequences are SGDLS and YYNGEE. Trimming shortened V by 0 bases and J by 6 bases, and 12 bases separated the two germline ends. CDR3 DNA: TGTGCCAGCAGCGTAGAAATGTCGGCGGCCGGGGAGCTGTTTTTT. It codes for CASSVEMSAAGELFF.